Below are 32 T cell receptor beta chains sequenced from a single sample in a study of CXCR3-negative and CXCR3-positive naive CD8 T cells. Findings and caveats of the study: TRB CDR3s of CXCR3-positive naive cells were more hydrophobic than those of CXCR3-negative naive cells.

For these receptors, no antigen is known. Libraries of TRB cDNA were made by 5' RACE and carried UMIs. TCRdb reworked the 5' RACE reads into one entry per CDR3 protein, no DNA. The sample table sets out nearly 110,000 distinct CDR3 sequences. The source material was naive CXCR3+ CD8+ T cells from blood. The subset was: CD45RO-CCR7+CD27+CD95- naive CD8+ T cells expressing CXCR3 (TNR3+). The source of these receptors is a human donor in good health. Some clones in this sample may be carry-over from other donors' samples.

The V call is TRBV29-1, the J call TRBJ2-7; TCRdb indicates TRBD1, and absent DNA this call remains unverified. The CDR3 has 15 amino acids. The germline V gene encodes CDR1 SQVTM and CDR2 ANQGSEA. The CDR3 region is CSVEETGTETYEQYF.

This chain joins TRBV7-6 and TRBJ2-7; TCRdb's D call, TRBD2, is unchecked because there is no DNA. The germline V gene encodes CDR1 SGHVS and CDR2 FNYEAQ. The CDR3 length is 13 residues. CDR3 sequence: CASTPWASDEQYF.

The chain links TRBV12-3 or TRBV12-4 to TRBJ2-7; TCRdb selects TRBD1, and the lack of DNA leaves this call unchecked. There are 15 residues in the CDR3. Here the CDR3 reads CASSFRDGANYEQYF.

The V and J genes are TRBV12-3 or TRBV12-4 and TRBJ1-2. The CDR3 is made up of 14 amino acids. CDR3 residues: CASSWYRESYGYTF.

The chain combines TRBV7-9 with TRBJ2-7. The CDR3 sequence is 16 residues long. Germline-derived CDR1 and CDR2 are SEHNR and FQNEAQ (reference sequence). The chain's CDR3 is CASSSLTSPRTYEQYF.

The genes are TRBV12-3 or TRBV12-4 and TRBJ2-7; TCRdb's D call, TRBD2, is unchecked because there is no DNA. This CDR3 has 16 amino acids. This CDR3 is CASSPPDSSVGYEQYF.

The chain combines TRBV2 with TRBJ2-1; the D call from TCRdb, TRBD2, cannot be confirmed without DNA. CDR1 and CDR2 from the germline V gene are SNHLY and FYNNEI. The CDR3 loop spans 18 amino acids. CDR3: CASSDSRVIRGTYNEQFF.

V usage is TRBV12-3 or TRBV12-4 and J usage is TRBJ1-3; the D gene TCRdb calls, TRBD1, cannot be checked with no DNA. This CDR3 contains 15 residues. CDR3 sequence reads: CASRPPVGAGNTIYF.

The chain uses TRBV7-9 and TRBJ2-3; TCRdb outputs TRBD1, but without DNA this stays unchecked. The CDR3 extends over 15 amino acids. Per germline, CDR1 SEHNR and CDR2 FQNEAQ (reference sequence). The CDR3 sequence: CASSPRGTNTDTQYF.

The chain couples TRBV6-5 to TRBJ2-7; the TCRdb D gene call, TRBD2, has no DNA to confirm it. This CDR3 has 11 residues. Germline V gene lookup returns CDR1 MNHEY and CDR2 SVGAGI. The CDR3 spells CASYSGGQQYF.

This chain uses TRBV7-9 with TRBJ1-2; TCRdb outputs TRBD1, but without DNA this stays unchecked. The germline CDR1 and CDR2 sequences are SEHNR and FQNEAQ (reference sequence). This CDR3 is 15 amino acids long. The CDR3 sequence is CASSLDRTPNYGYTF.

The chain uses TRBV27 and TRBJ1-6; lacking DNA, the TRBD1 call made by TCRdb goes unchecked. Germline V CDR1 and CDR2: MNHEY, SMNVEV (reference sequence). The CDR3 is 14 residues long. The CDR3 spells CASSLSEGNSPLHF.

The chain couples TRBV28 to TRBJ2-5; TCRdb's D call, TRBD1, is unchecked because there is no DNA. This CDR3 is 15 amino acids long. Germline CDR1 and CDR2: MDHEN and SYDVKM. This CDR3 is CASSGLTEPAETQYF.

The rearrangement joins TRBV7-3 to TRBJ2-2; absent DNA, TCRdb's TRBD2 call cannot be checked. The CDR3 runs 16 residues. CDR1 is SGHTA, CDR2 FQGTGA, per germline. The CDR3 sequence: CASSSPGTLNTGELFF.

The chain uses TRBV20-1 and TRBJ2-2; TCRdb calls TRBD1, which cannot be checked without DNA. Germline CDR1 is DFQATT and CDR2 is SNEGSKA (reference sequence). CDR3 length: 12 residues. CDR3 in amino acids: CSAPGHTGELFF.

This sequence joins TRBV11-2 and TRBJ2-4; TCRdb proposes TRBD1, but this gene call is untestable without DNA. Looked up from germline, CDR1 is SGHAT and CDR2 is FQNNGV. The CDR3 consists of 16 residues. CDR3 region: CASSLAGRTAKNIQYF.

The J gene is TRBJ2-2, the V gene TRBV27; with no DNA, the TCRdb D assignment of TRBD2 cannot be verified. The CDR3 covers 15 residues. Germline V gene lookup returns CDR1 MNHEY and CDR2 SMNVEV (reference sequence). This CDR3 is CASSLSASGSGELFF.

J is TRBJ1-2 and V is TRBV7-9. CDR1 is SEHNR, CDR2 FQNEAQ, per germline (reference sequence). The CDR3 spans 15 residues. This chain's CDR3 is CASSLASVEYYGYTF.

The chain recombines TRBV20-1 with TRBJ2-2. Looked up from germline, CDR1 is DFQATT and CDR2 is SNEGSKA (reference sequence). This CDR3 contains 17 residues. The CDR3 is CSARDLASGLVTGELFF.

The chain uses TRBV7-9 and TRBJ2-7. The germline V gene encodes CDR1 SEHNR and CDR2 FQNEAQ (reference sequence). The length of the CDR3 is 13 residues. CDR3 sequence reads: CASSPESSFEQYF.

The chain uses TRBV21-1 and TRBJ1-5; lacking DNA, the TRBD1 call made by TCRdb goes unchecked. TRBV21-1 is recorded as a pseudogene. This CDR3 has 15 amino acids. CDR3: CASSRGTGLNQPQHF.

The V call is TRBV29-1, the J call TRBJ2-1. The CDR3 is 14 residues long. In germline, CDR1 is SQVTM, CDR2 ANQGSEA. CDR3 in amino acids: CSVAGTDKNNEQFF.

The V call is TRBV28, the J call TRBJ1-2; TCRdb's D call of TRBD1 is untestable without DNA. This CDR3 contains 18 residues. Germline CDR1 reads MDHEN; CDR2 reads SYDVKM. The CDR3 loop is CASSSWTGGAGSDYGYTF.

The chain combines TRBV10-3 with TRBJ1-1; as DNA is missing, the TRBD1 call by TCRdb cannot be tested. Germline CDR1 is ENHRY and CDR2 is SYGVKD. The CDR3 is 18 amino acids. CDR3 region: CAISESLTGRGQRAEAFF.

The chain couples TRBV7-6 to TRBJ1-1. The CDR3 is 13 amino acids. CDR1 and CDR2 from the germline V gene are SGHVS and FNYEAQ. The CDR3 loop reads CASSLNELAEAFF.

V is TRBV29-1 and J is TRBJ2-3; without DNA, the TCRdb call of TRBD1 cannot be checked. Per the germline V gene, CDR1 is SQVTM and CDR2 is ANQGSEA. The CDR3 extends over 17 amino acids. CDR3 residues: CSVGAVRGQSSTDTQYF.

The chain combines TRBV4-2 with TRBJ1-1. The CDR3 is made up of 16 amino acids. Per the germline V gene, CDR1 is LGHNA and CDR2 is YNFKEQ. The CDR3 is CASSQGGEWMNTEAFF.

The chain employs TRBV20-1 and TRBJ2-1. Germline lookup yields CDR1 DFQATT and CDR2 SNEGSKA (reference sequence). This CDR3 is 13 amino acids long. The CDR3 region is CSGSGGSYNEQFF.

CDR3 in amino acids: CASSLDPEFTEAFF. The genes are TRBV5-1 and TRBJ1-1; as DNA is missing, the TRBD1 call by TCRdb cannot be tested. This CDR3 comprises 14 residues. Germline CDR1 and CDR2: SGHRS and YFSETQ.

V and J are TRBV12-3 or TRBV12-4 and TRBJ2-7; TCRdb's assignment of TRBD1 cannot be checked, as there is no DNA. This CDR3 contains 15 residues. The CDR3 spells CASSSPSSGAYEQYF.

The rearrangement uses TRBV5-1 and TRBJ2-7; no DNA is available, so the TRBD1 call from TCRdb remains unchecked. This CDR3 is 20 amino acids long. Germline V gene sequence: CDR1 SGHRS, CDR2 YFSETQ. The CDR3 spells CASSGQGFHSLIGSSYEQYF.

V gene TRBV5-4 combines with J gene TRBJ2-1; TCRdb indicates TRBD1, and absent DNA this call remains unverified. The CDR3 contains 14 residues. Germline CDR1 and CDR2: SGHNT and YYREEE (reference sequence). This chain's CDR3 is CASSYPGGSDEHFF.